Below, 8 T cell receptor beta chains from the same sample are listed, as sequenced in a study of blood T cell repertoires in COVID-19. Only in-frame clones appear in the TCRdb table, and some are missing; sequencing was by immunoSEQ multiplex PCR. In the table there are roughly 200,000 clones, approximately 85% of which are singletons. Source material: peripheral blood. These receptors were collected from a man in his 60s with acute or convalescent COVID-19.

DNA for the CDR3: TGCAGCGTTGACCCAGGGAACTACGAGCAGTACTTC. Protein product: CSVDPGNYEQYF. The J gene is TRBJ2-7, the V gene TRBV29-1; weak D call: TRBD1 (5 bases). The CDR3 is 12 amino acids. V dropped 3 bases and J dropped 3 bases, with 9 bases sitting between them. From germline, CDR1 is SQVTM and CDR2 ANQGSEA.

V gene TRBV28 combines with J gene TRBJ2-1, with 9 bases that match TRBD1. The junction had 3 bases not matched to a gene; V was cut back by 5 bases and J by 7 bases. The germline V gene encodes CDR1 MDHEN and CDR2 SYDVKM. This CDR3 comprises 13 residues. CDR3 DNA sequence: TGTGCCAGCAGTGGGGACAGGGCAAATGAGCAGTTCTTC. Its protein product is CASSGDRANEQFF.

CDR3 region: CASSFVSTGELFF. The DNA for the CDR3 is TGTGCCAGCAGTTTCGTCAGTACCGGGGAGCTGTTTTTT. The genes are TRBV12-3 or TRBV12-4 and TRBJ2-2; the D is unclear. The CDR3 sequence is 13 residues long. V lost 3 bases and J 5 bases, leaving 7 bases between the germline ends.

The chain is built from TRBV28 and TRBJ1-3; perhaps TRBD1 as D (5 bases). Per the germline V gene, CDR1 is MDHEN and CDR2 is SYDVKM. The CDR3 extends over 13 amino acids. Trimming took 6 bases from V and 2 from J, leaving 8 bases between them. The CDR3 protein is CASSPRAGNTIYF. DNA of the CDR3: TGTGCCAGCAGCCCCAGGGCTGGAAACACCATATATTTT.

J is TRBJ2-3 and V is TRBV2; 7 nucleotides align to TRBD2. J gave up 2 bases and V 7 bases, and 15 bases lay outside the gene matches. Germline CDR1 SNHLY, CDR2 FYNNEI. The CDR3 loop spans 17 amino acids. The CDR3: CASTDRGSGRVTDTQYF. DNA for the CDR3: TGTGCCAGCACTGATCGGGGTAGCGGGCGAGTCACAGATACGCAGTATTTT.

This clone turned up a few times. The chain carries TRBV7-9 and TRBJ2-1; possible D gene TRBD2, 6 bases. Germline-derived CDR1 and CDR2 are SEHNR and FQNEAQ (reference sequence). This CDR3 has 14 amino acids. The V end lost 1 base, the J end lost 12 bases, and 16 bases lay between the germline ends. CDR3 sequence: CASSLGGATTGQFF. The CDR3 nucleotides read TGTGCCAGCAGCTTAGGCGGGGCCACTACCGGGCAGTTCTTC.

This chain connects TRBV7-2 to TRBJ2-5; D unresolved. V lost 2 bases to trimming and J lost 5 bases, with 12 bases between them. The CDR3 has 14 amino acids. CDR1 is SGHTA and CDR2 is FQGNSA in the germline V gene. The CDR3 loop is CASSLFTGTETQYF. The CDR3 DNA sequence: TGTGCCAGCAGCTTATTCACGGGTACGGAGACCCAGTACTTC.

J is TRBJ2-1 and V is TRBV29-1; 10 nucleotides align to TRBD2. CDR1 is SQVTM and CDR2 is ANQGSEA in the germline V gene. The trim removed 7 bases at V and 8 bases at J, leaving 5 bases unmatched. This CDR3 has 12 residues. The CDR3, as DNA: TGCAGCGCCGCTAGCGGGAGTGATGAGCAGTTCTTC. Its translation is CSAASGSDEQFF.